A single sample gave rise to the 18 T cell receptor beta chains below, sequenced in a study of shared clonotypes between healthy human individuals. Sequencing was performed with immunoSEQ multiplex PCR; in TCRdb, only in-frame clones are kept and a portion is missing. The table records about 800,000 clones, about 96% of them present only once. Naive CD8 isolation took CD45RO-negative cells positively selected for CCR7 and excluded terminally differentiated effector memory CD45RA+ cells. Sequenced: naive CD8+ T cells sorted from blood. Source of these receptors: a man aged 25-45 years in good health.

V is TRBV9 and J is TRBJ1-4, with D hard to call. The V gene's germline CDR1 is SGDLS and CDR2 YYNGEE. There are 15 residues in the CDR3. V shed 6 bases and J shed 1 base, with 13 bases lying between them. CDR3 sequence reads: CASNLEGRTNEKLFF. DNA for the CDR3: TGTGCCAGCAACTTGGAGGGAAGAACTAATGAAAAACTGTTTTTT.

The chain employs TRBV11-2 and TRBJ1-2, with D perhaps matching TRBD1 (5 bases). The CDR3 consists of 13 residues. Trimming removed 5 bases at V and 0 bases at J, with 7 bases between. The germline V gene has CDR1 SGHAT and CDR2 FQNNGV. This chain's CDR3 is CASSLQANYGYTF. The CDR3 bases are TGTGCCAGCAGCCTACAGGCTAACTATGGCTACACCTTC.

CDR3 sequence reads: CASSIRPNTGYEQYF. The CDR3 region has the DNA TGTGCCAGTAGTATTAGACCAAACACAGGCTACGAGCAGTACTTC. The chain couples TRBV19 to TRBJ2-7, with D tentatively TRBD1 (5 bases). CDR3 length equals 15 residues. V was cut by 3 bases and J by 3 bases, with 15 bases left in between. CDR1 LNHDA and CDR2 SQIVND come from the germline V gene (reference sequence).

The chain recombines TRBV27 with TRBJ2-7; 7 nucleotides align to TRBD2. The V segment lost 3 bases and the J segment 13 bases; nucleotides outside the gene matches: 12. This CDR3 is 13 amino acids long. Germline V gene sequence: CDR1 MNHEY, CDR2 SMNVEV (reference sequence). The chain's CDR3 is CASSLHQAAGVYF. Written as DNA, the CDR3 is TGTGCCAGCAGTTTGCATCAGGCGGCGGGGGTTTACTTC.

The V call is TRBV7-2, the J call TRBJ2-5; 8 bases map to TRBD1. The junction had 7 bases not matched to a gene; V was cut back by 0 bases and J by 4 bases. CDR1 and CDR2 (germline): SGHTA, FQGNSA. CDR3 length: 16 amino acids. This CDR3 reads CASSLALTGVGETQYF. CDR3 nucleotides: TGTGCCAGCAGCTTAGCCCTGACAGGGGTTGGAGAGACCCAGTACTTC.

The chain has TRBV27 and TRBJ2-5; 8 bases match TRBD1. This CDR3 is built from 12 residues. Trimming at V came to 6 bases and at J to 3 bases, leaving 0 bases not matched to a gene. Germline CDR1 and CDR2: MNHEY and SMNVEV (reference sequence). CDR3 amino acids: CASRTGEETQYF. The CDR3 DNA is TGTGCCAGCAGGACAGGGGAAGAGACCCAGTACTTC.

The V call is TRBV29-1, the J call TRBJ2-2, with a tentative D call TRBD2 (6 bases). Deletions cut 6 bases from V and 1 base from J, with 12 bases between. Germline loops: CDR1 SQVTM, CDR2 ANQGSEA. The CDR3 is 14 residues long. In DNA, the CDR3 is TGCAGCGTGGGAGGATCGGGGAACACCGGGGAGCTGTTTTTT. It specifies CSVGGSGNTGELFF.

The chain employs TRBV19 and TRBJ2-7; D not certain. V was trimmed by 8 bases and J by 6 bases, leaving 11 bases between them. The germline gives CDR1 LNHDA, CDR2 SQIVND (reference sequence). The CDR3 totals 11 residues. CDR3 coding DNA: TGTGCCAGTGGTGAAGGAGCCGAGCAGTACTTC. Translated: CASGEGAEQYF.

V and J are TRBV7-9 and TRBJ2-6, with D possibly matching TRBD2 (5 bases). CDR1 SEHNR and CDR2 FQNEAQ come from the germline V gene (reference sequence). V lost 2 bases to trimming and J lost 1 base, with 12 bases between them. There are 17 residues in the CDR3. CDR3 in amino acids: CASSLSGVVSGANVLTF. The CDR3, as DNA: TGTGCCAGCAGCTTATCCGGGGTGGTTTCTGGGGCCAACGTCCTGACTTTC.

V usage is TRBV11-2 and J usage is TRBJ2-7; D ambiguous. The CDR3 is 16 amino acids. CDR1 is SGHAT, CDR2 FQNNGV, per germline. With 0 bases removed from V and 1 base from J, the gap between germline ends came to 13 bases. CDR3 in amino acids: CASSLDHRQKSYEQYF. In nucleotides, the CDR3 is TGTGCCAGCAGCTTAGATCATCGTCAGAAATCCTACGAGCAGTACTTC.

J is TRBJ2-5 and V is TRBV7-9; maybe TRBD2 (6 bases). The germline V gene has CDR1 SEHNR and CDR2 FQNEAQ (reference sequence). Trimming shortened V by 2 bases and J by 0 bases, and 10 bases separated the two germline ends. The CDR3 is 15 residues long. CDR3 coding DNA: TGTGCCAGCAGCTTACGGGGCGGGGACCAAGAGACCCAGTACTTC. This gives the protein CASSLRGGDQETQYF.

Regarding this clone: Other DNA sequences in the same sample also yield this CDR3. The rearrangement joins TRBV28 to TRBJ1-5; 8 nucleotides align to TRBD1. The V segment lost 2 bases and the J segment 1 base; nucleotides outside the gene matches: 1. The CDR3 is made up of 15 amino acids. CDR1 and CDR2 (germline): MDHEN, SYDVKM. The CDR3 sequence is CASSLQGASNQPQHF. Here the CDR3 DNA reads TGTGCCAGCAGTTTACAGGGGGCCAGCAATCAGCCCCAGCATTTT.

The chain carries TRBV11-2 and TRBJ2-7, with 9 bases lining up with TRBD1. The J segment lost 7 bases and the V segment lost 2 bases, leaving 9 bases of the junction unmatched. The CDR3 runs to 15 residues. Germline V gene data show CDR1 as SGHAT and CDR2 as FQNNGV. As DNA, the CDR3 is TGTGCCAGCAGCTTATTACAGGGGGCATTGAGGGAGCAGTACTTC. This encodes CASSLLQGALREQYF.

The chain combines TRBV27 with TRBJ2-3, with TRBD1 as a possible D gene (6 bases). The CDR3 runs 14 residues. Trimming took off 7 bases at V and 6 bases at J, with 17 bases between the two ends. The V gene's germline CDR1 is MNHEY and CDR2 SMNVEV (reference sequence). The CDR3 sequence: CASTPGRTGDTQYF. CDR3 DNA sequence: TGTGCCAGCACTCCGGGACGCACAGGGGATACGCAGTATTTT.

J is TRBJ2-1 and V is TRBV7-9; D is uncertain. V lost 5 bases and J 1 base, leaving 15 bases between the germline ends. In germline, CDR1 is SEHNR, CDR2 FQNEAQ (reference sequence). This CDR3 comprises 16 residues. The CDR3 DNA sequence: TGTGCCAGCAGCGCGTTCACCTCAAATTCCTACAATGAGCAGTTCTTC. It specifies CASSAFTSNSYNEQFF.

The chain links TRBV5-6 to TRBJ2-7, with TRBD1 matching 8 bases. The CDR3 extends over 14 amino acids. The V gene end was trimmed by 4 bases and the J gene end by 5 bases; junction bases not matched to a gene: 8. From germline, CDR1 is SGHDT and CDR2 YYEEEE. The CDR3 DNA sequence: TGTGCCAGCAGCAAGGACAGGGTGGGTCACGAGCAGTACTTC. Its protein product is CASSKDRVGHEQYF.

The CDR3 is CASRLTQGPTEAFF. The CDR3, as DNA: TGTGCCAGCAGGTTGACACAGGGGCCCACTGAAGCTTTCTTT. The chain uses TRBV28 and TRBJ1-1; TRBD1 matches at 7 bases. V shed 6 bases and J 4 bases; nucleotides not matched to a gene: 8. This CDR3 contains 14 residues. From germline, CDR1 is MDHEN and CDR2 SYDVKM.

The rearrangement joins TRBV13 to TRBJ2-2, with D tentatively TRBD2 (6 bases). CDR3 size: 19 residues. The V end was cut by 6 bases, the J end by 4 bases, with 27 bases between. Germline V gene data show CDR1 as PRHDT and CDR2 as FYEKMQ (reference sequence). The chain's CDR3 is CASRKTHPSGPTATGELFF. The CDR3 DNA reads TGTGCCAGCAGAAAAACACATCCGAGCGGGCCAACGGCCACCGGGGAGCTGTTTTTT.